This is a list of T cell receptor beta chains from one sample in a study of blood T cell repertoires in COVID-19. Repertoires were generated with immunoSEQ multiplex PCR, while TCRdb's copy carries only in-frame clones and drops some. The sample carries around 140,000 clones, roughly 81% recorded once. The source material was peripheral blood. The receptors shown here come from a woman in her forties or fifties with active or convalescent COVID-19. The CDR3 runs from the conserved cysteine through the conserved F or W. A D gene is named only where the DNA matches it firmly. Rows may omit the clone size; those that give it use once, few, many or a size class.

v_gene	abundance	d_gene	j_gene	CDR3nt	CDR3aa
TRBV3-1/TRBV3-2	once	.	TRBJ2-5	TGTGCCAGCAGCCAAACAACAGGGTACGAGACCCAGTACTTC	CASSQTTGYETQYF
TRBV28	once	TRBD1	TRBJ1-2	TGTGCCAGCAGTTTAGGGACAGGGGGCAACTATGGCTACACCTTC	CASSLGTGGNYGYTF
TRBV5-1	.	.	TRBJ2-1	TGCGCCAGCGGCCGTGGGAGCCCAACCTACAATGAGCAGTTCTTC	CASGRGSPTYNEQFF
TRBV6-6	few	TRBD1	TRBJ2-5	TGTGCCAGCAGTCACAACAGGGGCCGAGGGGCCCAGTACTTC	CASSHNRGRGAQYF
TRBV18	.	.	TRBJ1-1	TGTGCCAGCTCCAAGACAGTGAACACTGAAGCTTTCTTT	CASSKTVNTEAFF
TRBV20-1	.	TRBD2	TRBJ2-3	TGCAGTGCTAGTTCCCTTAGCGGGAGGGAGGATAACACAGATACGCAGTATTTT	CSASSLSGREDNTDTQYF
TRBV5-1	.	.	TRBJ1-6	TGCGCCAGCAGCAGGGAGAATTCACCCCTCCACTTT	CASSRENSPLHF
TRBV5-4	.	.	TRBJ2-1	TGTGCCAGCAGCTTGTCCTATGAGCAGTTCTTC	CASSLSYEQFF
TRBV7-9	.	TRBD1	TRBJ1-1	TGTGCCAGCAGCTTAGGACAGGGGAGCGCTGAAGCTTTCTTT	CASSLGQGSAEAFF
TRBV7-3	.	.	TRBJ2-1	TGTGCCAGCAGCTTAGGGCTGGCTATCTCGTTCAATGAGCAGTTCTTC	CASSLGLAISFNEQFF
TRBV12-3/TRBV12-4	once	.	TRBJ2-3	TGTGCCAGCACCAAGAATCGGTGGGATACGCAGTATTTT	CASTKNRWDTQYF
TRBV5-6	.	TRBD1	TRBJ2-3	TGTGCCAGCAGCTCCCTCGGACAGGGCTTAGATACGCAGTATTTT	CASSSLGQGLDTQYF
TRBV6-1	.	TRBD1	TRBJ2-7	TGTGCCAGCAGTGAAGCCCGGGACAGGGGATTGGGCTTC	CASSEARDRGLGF
TRBV3-1/TRBV3-2	.	TRBD1	TRBJ1-5	TGTGCCAGCAGCCGCCGGACAGGGCGAGAACAGCCCCAGCATTTT	CASSRRTGREQPQHF